This T cell receptor (beta chain) was identified during a study of T cell responses to AZD1222 COVID-19 vaccine. Study results and limitations: Donors skewed white British and female; clonal diversity was possibly underestimated.

Per the germline V gene, CDR1 is SGHRS and CDR2 is YFSETQ. With 4 bases removed from V and 2 bases from J, the gap between germline ends came to 12 bases. The CDR3 loop spans 14 amino acids. Method: immunoSEQ multiplex PCR; TCRdb's copy keeps in-frame clones and lacks some. The table shows 150,000 to 200,000 clones, with roughly nine tenths occurring only once. Pooling of second doses given at about 4 or about 12 weeks was done. A word on this clone: Its target is not known.

The gene calls are TRBV5-1 and TRBJ1-2; no definite D call. This specimen was peripheral blood, taken 28 days after the second AZD1222 dose. The sequence came from an adult who received the AZD1222 COVID-19 vaccine. The CDR3 protein is CASSGGPNNYGYTF. Written as DNA, the CDR3 is TGCGCCAGCAGCGGAGGGCCGAACAACTATGGCTACACCTTC.